This entry describes one TCR beta chain. In its sample, this clonotype comes out as medium-sized (0.01 to 0.1%). Its antigen is not yet known. Per-base quality was not reported, and no clone a single base away is much larger than it. Trimming takes 3 bases off V and 0 bases off J; junction bases not matched to a gene: 2. The germline V gene (reference sequence) specifies LNHDA as CDR1 and SQIVND as CDR2. The CDR3 runs 14 residues from the cysteine to the phenylalanine. CDR3 DNA is the only sequence kept; it has 42 bases, read in frame from the first base. Instead of sorted cells or RNA, genomic DNA extracted from peripheral blood served as the source for amplifying TCR beta rearrangements. This record belongs to a study of T cell repertoires in aging, cancer and after chemotherapy (dated by TCRdb to about 2019). Background on the whole study: Donors spanned six age groups from 30 or younger to 70 or older, with at least three individuals per group. Alongside approximately 97 healthy donors serving as a reference group, the cohort included 200 to 250 cancer patients, of whom roughly 90 had hematological cancers and fewer than 130 had solid cancers. In the solid tumor group, the paired samples taken before and after chemotherapy came from patients with brain tumors (glioblastoma) who were receiving therapy based on temozolomide. To examine immunoaging and T cell reconstitution after chemotherapy, the study profiled TCR beta repertoires in peripheral blood from healthy donors and cancer patients. Several million TCR reads were contained in the full dataset.

General study outcomes and caveats: An increase in median generation probability over the chemotherapy interval was observed in both cancer cohorts, suggesting that the repertoire was reconstituted through rebound thymic output. Compared with age-matched healthy donors, untreated patients with hematological or solid cancers had significantly lower TCR diversity and higher clonality in blood. According to the authors, the repertoire data do not allow conclusions to be drawn about immunological memory after chemotherapy. In healthy donors, the drop in TCR diversity with age came mainly from a loss of richness, whereas in cancer patients a loss of evenness also played a part.

Using a mixed TRB-A/B primer pool, multiplex touch-down PCR amplified rearranged TRB sequences covering the V, D and J segments. Two consecutive PCR reactions with Phusion HS II polymerase added Illumina adapters and sample indices to the amplicons. The amplicons were purified from gel with the NucleoSpin Gel and PCR Clean-up kit and then assessed with Qubit and an Agilent 2100 Bioanalyzer. Sequencing of libraries was carried out on an Illumina MiSeq in 600-cycle, single-indexed, paired-end runs. In the source study's methods: TRB sequences were processed with MiXCR versions 2.12 and 3.0.5. Each unique CDR3 nucleotide sequence counted as one clone, and only productive sequences with at least two reads were retained. Shannon diversity, evenness, clonality (one minus evenness), and alpha-parameterized diversity profiles from alpha 0 to 5 were included as repertoire metrics. The IGoR algorithm was used to compute generation probabilities of clones in paired pre- and post-chemotherapy samples. TCRdb passed the public sequencing reads through fastp at Q25 and MiXCR, retaining productive beta sequences. Rows matching on CDR3 protein sequence are summarized as one entry with the most common DNA and genes. The authors' filters were not applied to this entry. The sample has some 3,000 distinct CDR3 sequences on record, 30% to 40% of them singletons. The ten biggest clones cover nearly 70% of the sample.

Sequencing input: blood. The chain is made from TRBV19 and TRBJ2-7; 7 bases in the junction line up with TRBD1. The clonotype was recovered from a human donor with a solid tumor. Here is the DNA: TGTGCCAGTAGTATCGGGACAGTCTCCTACGAGCAGTACTTC. It specifies CASSIGTVSYEQYF.